Listed here are 18 T cell receptor beta chains from one sample, sequenced in a study of T cell clonality in common variable immunodeficiency (dated by TCRdb to 2014 to 2015). Libraries were constructed by the immunoSEQ multiplex PCR assay. Held by TCRdb, this immuneACCESS table contains in-frame sequences only and omits some clones. Under half of the omission traces to an unresolved V gene where checked; the cause of the rest is unknown. The sample records around 55,000 clones, none occurring a single time. The biggest ten clones account for about 0.8% of the sample. The sequencing sample was made of peripheral blood mononuclear cells. The receptors here all came from a person aged 18 to 75 in good health.

This clone was seen at least ten times. Read sequence stops 3 residues before the CDR3 end, and the germline J gene provides the missing end. This chain joins TRBV20-1 and TRBJ1-1, with D hard to call. V was trimmed by 0 bases and J by 7 bases, leaving 12 bases between them. CDR3 length equals 13 residues. Germline V gene lookup returns CDR1 DFQATT and CDR2 SNEGSKA (reference sequence). The chain's CDR3 is CSARDSSRLEAFF. The CDR3 bases that were read are TGCAGTGCTAGAGACTCGTCTAGGCTTGAA.

There are many counts of this clone. The read gets to within 3 residues of the CDR3 end, and the germline J gene fills in the rest. The V call is TRBV20-1, the J call TRBJ2-3; a possible D gene is TRBD2 (5 bases). The V and J ends lost 6 bases and 0 bases respectively, with 16 bases between them. CDR3 length: 15 amino acids. The germline V gene has CDR1 DFQATT and CDR2 SNEGSKA (reference sequence). Incomplete CDR3 DNA: TGCAGTGCAACGAGGGCCGGACTTAGCACAGATACG. Protein product: CSATRAGLSTDT. The complete CDR3 protein is CSATRAGLSTDTQYF.

This clone was detected many times. The read ends 3 residues before the CDR3 terminus; that terminus is restored from the germline J gene. The chain carries TRBV7-9 and TRBJ2-2, with 7 bases lining up with TRBD2. Trimming removed 6 bases from V and 4 bases from J; junction bases left unmatched: 8. The CDR3 is made up of 15 amino acids. Germline V lookup: CDR1 SEHNR, CDR2 FQNEAQ (reference sequence). This CDR3 is CASRRGGPVTGELFF. The CDR3 DNA, read in part, is TGTGCCAGCAGGAGGGGAGGGCCGGTCACCGGGGAG.

This clone was counted at least ten times. The read falls 3 residues short of the CDR3 end, and the missing part is taken from the germline J gene. The chain combines TRBV20-1 with TRBJ2-7; a weak D match, TRBD1 (5 bases). CDR3 length: 16 amino acids. The germline gives CDR1 DFQATT, CDR2 SNEGSKA (reference sequence). V was cut by 3 bases and J by 2 bases, with 20 bases left in between. The part of the CDR3 DNA that was read is TGCAGTGCTAGCCCCCCCGTAACAGGTGGTACCTACGAG. It translates to CSASPPVTGGTYE. The full CDR3 protein is CSASPPVTGGTYEQYF.

This clone was recorded many times. Sequencing ends 3 residues short of the CDR3 end; the germline J gene provides the rest. This chain links TRBV10-3 with TRBJ1-2, with D unresolved. CDR1 is ENHRY and CDR2 is SYGVKD in the germline V gene. The CDR3 loop spans 15 amino acids. Trimming removed 2 bases from V and 4 bases from J, with 14 bases in between. The CDR3: CAISEEASGVYGYTF. Partial CDR3 DNA: TGTGCCATCAGTGAGGAGGCCTCAGGTGTCTATGGC.

This clone was seen at least ten times. Read coverage stops 3 residues before the CDR3 terminus; the germline J gene supplies the remainder. The V call is TRBV13, the J call TRBJ1-6; no clear D gene. Germline V lookup: CDR1 PRHDT, CDR2 FYEKMQ (reference sequence). V was pared by 3 bases and J by 5 bases, with 11 bases between. The CDR3 spans 15 residues. The CDR3 is CASSLRAADNSPLHF. The sequenced CDR3 bases are TGTGCCAGCAGCTTGCGGGCAGCAGATAATTCACCC.

This clone was detected ten times or more. The missing CDR3 end, 3 residues past where the read stops, is filled in from the germline J gene. The chain uses TRBV28 and TRBJ2-3; either TRBD1 or TRBD2 may fit D (5 bases each). The CDR3 is 15 residues long. Deletions cut 2 bases from V and 5 bases from J, with 14 bases between. Germline V lookup: CDR1 MDHEN, CDR2 SYDVKM. The covered CDR3 bases are TGTGCCAGCAGTTTAGAGGGGCGAGTGGGAGATACG. Encoded protein: CASSLEGRVGDT. The whole CDR3 is CASSLEGRVGDTQYF.

This clone has a handful of counts. The sequenced fragment ends 3 residues before the CDR3 boundary, so the rest is inferred from the germline J gene. The V gene is TRBV7-9, the J gene TRBJ1-1, with 7 bases lining up with TRBD1. Germline CDR1 SEHNR, CDR2 FQNEAQ (reference sequence). The V gene end was trimmed by 2 bases and the J gene end by 4 bases; junction bases not matched to a gene: 7. This CDR3 region has 15 residues. CDR3 amino acids: CASSLFGAGGTEAFF. The sequenced CDR3 bases are TGTGCCAGCAGCTTATTCGGGGCAGGGGGCACTGAA.

Concerning this clone: The read terminates 3 residues ahead of where the CDR3 ends, so the germline J gene completes it. V and J are TRBV7-9 and TRBJ2-7; 9 bases align to TRBD1. Germline V lookup: CDR1 SEHNR, CDR2 FQNEAQ (reference sequence). The ends lost 5 bases at V and 4 bases at J; junction bases unmatched: 6. The CDR3 runs to 14 residues. CDR3 protein: CASSDYRGLYEQYF. The CDR3 DNA, read in part, is TGTGCCAGCAGCGACTACAGGGGGCTTTACGAG.

This clone has at least ten counts. The CDR3 goes on 3 residues after the read ends, and that part is filled in from the germline J gene. The genes are TRBV20-1 and TRBJ1-4; 10 nucleotides agree with TRBD1. The germline V gene has CDR1 DFQATT and CDR2 SNEGSKA (reference sequence). The trim removed 5 bases at V and 8 bases at J, leaving 5 bases unmatched. This CDR3 spans 13 amino acids. Incomplete CDR3 DNA: TGCAGTGCTCGACAGGGGGCCAACGAAAAA. Amino acids: CSARQGANEK. The entire CDR3 reads CSARQGANEKLFF.

This clone was seen at least ten times. The read ends 3 residues shy of where the CDR3 ends; the end is completed using the germline J gene. This chain uses TRBV2 with TRBJ1-1; D not resolved. Germline V gene data show CDR1 as SNHLY and CDR2 as FYNNEI. The CDR3 has 14 amino acids. The ends were cut back, 6 bases at V and 4 bases at J, with 15 bases in the middle. The covered CDR3 bases are TGTGCCAGCAGACTAGTCCTTCGATCCACTGAA. Its protein is CASRLVLRSTE. The complete CDR3 reads CASRLVLRSTEAFF.

This clone was observed at least ten times. The CDR3 DNA, read in part, is TGCGCCAGCAGGGCCGGGACTAGCGGTTACAATGAG. The encoded protein is CASRAGTSGYNE. The whole CDR3 reads CASRAGTSGYNEQFF. The chain carries TRBV5-1 and TRBJ2-1, with 11 bases identical to TRBD2. From the germline J gene comes the end of the CDR3, since the read stops 3 residues before it. The junction had 5 bases not matched to a gene; V was cut back by 5 bases and J by 4 bases. The germline gives CDR1 SGHRS, CDR2 YFSETQ. The CDR3 length is 15 residues.

This clone was seen many times. Sequencing ends 3 residues short of the CDR3 end; the germline J gene provides the rest. The rearrangement links TRBV5-1 to TRBJ2-2, with D perhaps TRBD2 (6 bases). V lost 6 bases and J lost 5, with 26 bases in between. CDR1 and CDR2 from the germline V gene are SGHRS and YFSETQ. This CDR3 contains 18 residues. The CDR3 is CASKGKGGGQIGTGELFF. The sequenced part of the CDR3 DNA is TGCGCCAGCAAAGGCAAGGGAGGCGGACAAATTGGAACCGGGGAG.

Concerning this clone itself: The read terminates 3 residues ahead of where the CDR3 ends, so the germline J gene completes it. This rearrangement joins TRBV18 to TRBJ1-2, with TRBD1 matching 7 bases. Germline CDR1 is KGHSH and CDR2 is LQKENI. The CDR3 spans 16 residues. CDR3 DNA (partial): TGTGCCAGCTCAACCGACCGACAGGGTAGCACAGATACC. Protein product: CASSTDRQGSTDT. Given in full, the CDR3 is CASSTDRQGSTDTYTF.

This clone was counted ten times or more. The read finishes 3 residues shy of the CDR3 end, and the germline J gene is used to complete it. This chain links TRBV6-1 with TRBJ2-2; D possibly corresponds to TRBD2 (6 bases). The CDR3 totals 14 residues. Trimming cost V 4 bases and J 3 bases, with 9 bases left between them. Germline CDR1 reads MNHNS; CDR2 reads SASEGT. CDR3 bases read: TGTGCCAGCAGTGTGGCTAGCGACACCGGGGAG. Translation gives CASSVASDTGE. The CDR3 in its entirety is CASSVASDTGELFF.

This clone appeared many times. The read ends 3 residues early relative to the CDR3; the germline J gene fills the gap. The rearrangement links TRBV19 to TRBJ1-2, with 8 bases identical to TRBD1. This CDR3 has 14 amino acids. Germline V gene data show CDR1 as LNHDA and CDR2 as SQIVND (reference sequence). The part of the CDR3 DNA that was read is TGTGCCAGTAGTATAGATCAGGGGGCGAAAGGC. The encoded protein is CASSIDQGAKG. The whole CDR3 region reads CASSIDQGAKGYTF.

This clone was recorded many times. The part of the CDR3 DNA that was read is TGTGCCTGGAGTGCCACAGGGGGAATGGGCGGC. Protein: CAWSATGGMGG. The full CDR3 sequence reads CAWSATGGMGGYTF. The V gene is TRBV30, the J gene TRBJ1-2; 8 bases match TRBD1. The sequence runs out 3 residues before the end of the CDR3; the remainder is reconstructed from the germline J gene. The CDR3 has 14 residues. Germline V gene lookup returns CDR1 GTSNPN and CDR2 SVGIG (reference sequence). Supplemented by reference TRBV30 and TRBJ1-2, the full variable domain reads SQTIHQWPATLVQPVGSPLSLECTVEGTSNPNLYWYRQAAGRGLQLLFYSVGIGQISSEVPQNLSASRPQDRQFILSSKKLLLSDSGFYLCAWSATGGMGGYTFGSGTRLTVV.

At least ten counts were recorded for this clone. The DNA ends 3 residues before the CDR3 does, and the rest of the CDR3 is filled in from the germline J gene. The chain joins TRBV11-2 to TRBJ2-3; D is unclear. The CDR3 sequence is 15 residues long. V was clipped by 4 bases and J by 4 bases, with 15 bases between them. From germline, CDR1 is SGHAT and CDR2 FQNNGV. The sequenced part of the CDR3 DNA is TGTGCCAGCAGCTCGCCAACTACCTCGGCAGATACG. This encodes CASSSPTTSADT. The full CDR3 sequence reads CASSSPTTSADTQYF.